A selection of T cell receptor beta chains follows, all from one sample in a study of identical twins. TCRdb ran MiXCR on the 5' RACE reads and lists one entry per CDR3 protein. In the table there are 200,000 to 250,000 distinct CDR3 sequences, around 8% of which are singletons. These same records also appear under a second study, on yellow fever vaccine responses in identical twins.

The sequencing sample was made of memory (CD45RO+) T cells sorted from blood. The receptors come from a woman under 30 in good health. The CDR3 runs from the conserved cysteine through the conserved F or W. The order of the fields is clone size, V gene, J gene, D gene, CDR3 DNA, CDR3 protein. A D gene is named only where the DNA matches it firmly. Clone sizes are given selectively: once, few, many, or a class where the clone is expanded.

.	TRBV28	TRBJ2-3	TRBD2	TGTGCCAGCAGTTCTAGCGGGGGGCACACAGATACGCAGTATTTT	CASSSSGGHTDTQYF
many	TRBV4-1	TRBJ2-3	.	TGCGCCAGCAGCCAACCCCTGGGAGACCTCAGCACAGATACGCAGTATTTT	CASSQPLGDLSTDTQYF
few	TRBV4-3	TRBJ2-6	TRBD1	TGCGCCAGCAGTCCCACAGGGGGTTGGGGTGGGGCCAACGTCCTGACTTTC	CASSPTGGWGGANVLTF
few	TRBV29-1	TRBJ2-7	.	TGCAGCGTTGTATCCGACCGATCCTACGAGCAGTACTTC	CSVVSDRSYEQYF
.	TRBV20-1	TRBJ2-5	TRBD2	TGCAGTGCTAGGTTCGGGGGGTACAGGGAGACCCAGTACTTC	CSARFGGYRETQYF
many	TRBV12-3/TRBV12-4	TRBJ1-5	.	TGTGCCAGCAGAAAGGACAGCGTCTTAAATCAGCCCCAGCATTTT	CASRKDSVLNQPQHF
many	TRBV6-1	TRBJ2-3	.	TGTGCCAGCAGTGAAGCGCCCCAGGGTTTCCGGGTCCCGGATACGCAGTATTTT	CASSEAPQGFRVPDTQYF
few	TRBV24-1	TRBJ1-4	.	.	CATSAGGNEKLFFF
once	TRBV21-1	TRBJ2-7	.	TGTGCCATCACACTAGCGGGGTGCGACGAGCAGTACTTC	CAITLAGCDEQYF
many	TRBV20-1	TRBJ2-5	TRBD2	TGCAGTGCTAGGGGACTAGCGGGGCCAGAGACCCAGTACTTC	CSARGLAGPETQYF
.	TRBV20-1	TRBJ2-1	TRBD2	TGCAGTGCTAGAAGGCCTTCTAGCGGGAGCAATGAGCAGTTCTTC	CSARRPSSGSNEQFF
few	TRBV12-3/TRBV12-4	TRBJ2-2	.	TGTACCATCAGTTTCGACTCTTATCTCGCGGCGAACACCGGGGAGCTGTTTTTT	CTISFDSYLAANTGELFF
few	TRBV2	TRBJ2-1	.	TGTGCCAGCAGTGGTGACGGTTCCTACAATGAGCAGTTCTTC	CASSGDGSYNEQFF
many	TRBV19	TRBJ2-7	.	TGTGCCAGTAGTACCCTCGACCGATCCTACGAGCAGTACTTC	CASSTLDRSYEQYF
many	TRBV2	TRBJ2-7	.	TGTGCCAGCACCTTTCGGAACAGCTACGAGCAGTACTTC	CASTFRNSYEQYF
.	TRBV2	TRBJ2-5	TRBD1	TGTGCCAGCAGACCCACAGGGGGAGAGACCCAGTACTTC	CASRPTGGETQYF
many	TRBV29-1	TRBJ2-5	.	TGCAGCGTTAGGGCAGGGATGGAGACCCAGTACTTC	CSVRAGMETQYF
.	TRBV7-9	TRBJ2-7	TRBD1	TGTGCCAGCAGCGGGGGACAGGGGCAGTACGAGCTGTACTTC	CASSGGQGQYELYF
many	TRBV6-1	TRBJ1-1	.	TGTGCCAGCAGGGACTTCGGAGGGGGGGCGAGGACTGAAGCTTTCTTT	CASRDFGGGARTEAFF
.	TRBV14	TRBJ2-2	TRBD1	TGTGCCAGCAGCCAAGAGCAGGGGGATCTCTCCGGGGAGCTGTTTTTT	CASSQEQGDLSGELFF
few	TRBV5-4	TRBJ2-7	.	TGTGCCAGCAGCCGAAAACTAGCAGGTTCGACCGAGCAGTACTTC	CASSRKLAGSTEQYF
few	TRBV28	TRBJ1-5	.	TGTGCCAGCAGTTTACGCCTAACAGGTAGCAATCAGCCCCAGCATTTT	CASSLRLTGSNQPQHF
few	TRBV20-1	TRBJ2-1	TRBD2	TGCAGTGCGGAAAGCCGGGAGGCGGGGTTGATCATTCATGTCGATGAGCAGTTCTTC	CSAESREAGLIIHVDEQFF
.	TRBV20-1	TRBJ2-7	TRBD2	TGCAGTGCTGTAACTAGCGGGAGTTCCTACGAGCAGTACTTC	CSAVTSGSSYEQYF
many	TRBV4-3	TRBJ2-3	TRBD2	TGCGCCAGCAGCCAGCTCTCCGGGACTATTAGCACAGATACGCAGTATTTT	CASSQLSGTISTDTQYF
many	TRBV4-1	TRBJ1-1	.	TGCGCCAGCAGCCGAGATACGGGGAACACTGAAGCTTTCTTT	CASSRDTGNTEAFF
.	TRBV7-2	TRBJ2-7	TRBD2	TGTGCCAGCAGCTGGGCCGGGACTAGCGGGAGAGGCGAGCAGTACTTC	CASSWAGTSGRGEQYF
.	TRBV5-6	TRBJ2-7	.	TGTGCCAGCAGCTTTACAGGGCACGAGCAGTACTTC	CASSFTGHEQYF
.	TRBV7-2	TRBJ2-7	.	TGTGCCAGCAGCTTAGCGCGGCCCTCGGGTACCTTCGAGCAGTACTTC	CASSLARPSGTFEQYF
many	TRBV6-6	TRBJ2-7	TRBD1	TGTGCCACCCTCGACAGGGCTGGCGAGCAGTACTTC	CATLDRAGEQYF
many	TRBV12-3/TRBV12-4	TRBJ2-1	TRBD2	TGTGCCAGCAGACCGACTAGCGGGATTGGGGAGCAGTTCTTC	CASRPTSGIGEQFF
few	TRBV7-8	TRBJ2-7	TRBD1	TGTGCCAGCAGATTGGGACAGGGGGCTTACGACGAGCAGTACTTC	CASRLGQGAYDEQYF
.	TRBV2	TRBJ2-5	TRBD2	TGTGCCAGCATGCGGGAGCAAGAGACCCAGTACTTC	CASMREQETQYF
many	TRBV10-3	TRBJ2-3	TRBD1	TGTGCCATCGGGGGACAGGGGACAGATACGCAGTATTTT	CAIGGQGTDTQYF
few	TRBV4-3	TRBJ1-3	TRBD1	TGCGCCAGCATGGACAGGGGGCTCGGAAACACCATATATTTT	CASMDRGLGNTIYF
many	TRBV28	TRBJ2-1	.	TGTGCCAGCAGCTATACGGGGGCAGGGGGTCATGAGCAGTTCTTC	CASSYTGAGGHEQFF
.	TRBV7-9	TRBJ2-7	.	TGTGCCAGCAGCTTAGTGGAAGTTGGCGAGCAGTACTTC	CASSLVEVGEQYF
.	TRBV5-1	TRBJ1-5	TRBD1	TGCGCCAGCAGCTTCCAGGGGGCGCCCAATCAGCCCCAGCATTTT	CASSFQGAPNQPQHF
many	TRBV11-2	TRBJ2-3	.	TGTGCCAGCAGCCCGACCGACAGCGGAGGTACGCAGTATTTT	CASSPTDSGGTQYF
many	TRBV11-1	TRBJ2-1	TRBD2	TGTGCCAGCAGCCCGAGGTCCCTAGCGGGAGGGCCCACTTGGAATGAGCAGTTCTTC	CASSPRSLAGGPTWNEQFF
.	TRBV20-1	TRBJ2-7	TRBD2	TGCAGTGCCAGTGGCGGAAGCGGGAACCACGAGCAGTACTTC	CSASGGSGNHEQYF
few	TRBV6-4	TRBJ2-2	.	TGTGCCAGCAGTGACTCAGGGGGACAAAACACCGGGGAGCTGTTTTTT	CASSDSGGQNTGELFF
few	TRBV20-1	TRBJ2-2	.	TGCAGTGCTAGAGATGCCAGGGGCGGGAACACCGGGGAGCTGTTTTTT	CSARDARGGNTGELFF
.	TRBV20-1	TRBJ2-1	TRBD2	TGCAGTGCTAGAGATTTAACTAGCGGGAGGGTGTACAATGAGCAGTTCTTC	CSARDLTSGRVYNEQFF
few	TRBV3-1	TRBJ1-4	.	TGTGCCAGCAGCCAAGGGGATGGTGGACGTGAAAAACTGTTTTTT	CASSQGDGGREKLFF
few	TRBV5-1	TRBJ1-5	.	TGCGCCAGCAGCCCGGGACCCGGAGGTAATCAGCCCCAGCATTTT	CASSPGPGGNQPQHF
many	TRBV29-1	TRBJ2-7	.	TGCAGCGTTGGTGAAGTCAGGGTAGACGAGCAGTACTTC	CSVGEVRVDEQYF
.	TRBV30	TRBJ2-1	.	TGTGCCTGGGGGGGGTACAATGAGCAGTTCTTC	CAWGGYNEQFF
few	TRBV7-9	TRBJ2-5	.	TGTGCCAGCAGCTTTATCCGGGGATCGTACCAAGAGACCCAGTACTTC	CASSFIRGSYQETQYF
many	TRBV10-1	TRBJ2-7	.	TGCGCCAGCAGTGAGTCTTACTCCGAGCAGTACTTC	CASSESYSEQYF
many	TRBV28	TRBJ2-2	.	TGTGCCAGCAGTTTACTAGGGGGAGACACCGGGGAGCTGTTTTTT	CASSLLGGDTGELFF
few	TRBV12-5	TRBJ1-2	.	TGTGCTAGTGGGTCGGGACGGAACTATGGCTACACCTTC	CASGSGRNYGYTF
.	TRBV7-2	TRBJ1-5	.	TGTGCCAGCAGCTTAGCAGGGCGTCAGGGAAATCAGCCCCAGCATTTT	CASSLAGRQGNQPQHF